These 4 T cell receptor beta chains came from one sample sequenced in a study of OX40 agonist ivuxolimab in advanced cancers. Sequenced by immunoSEQ multiplex PCR; TCRdb stores in-frame clones only, minus some. Here the sample spans 65,000 to 70,000 clones, roughly 81% being singletons. The sample here was CD4+ or CD8+ T cells sorted from blood, taken in a trial of the OX40 agonist ivuxolimab. Receptor source: an adult with an advanced solid tumor such as melanoma, head and neck, liver or kidney cancer.

The CDR3, as DNA: TGTGCCAGCAGTTTCATGGGGCAGAACACTGAAGCTTTCTTT. Its protein product is CASSFMGQNTEAFF. The genes are TRBV27 and TRBJ1-1; perhaps TRBD1 as D (5 bases). Germline V gene sequence: CDR1 MNHEY, CDR2 SMNVEV (reference sequence). The CDR3 contains 14 residues. Trimming removed 3 bases at V and 1 base at J, with 9 bases between.

This chain joins TRBV6-5 and TRBJ2-7; 8 positions agree with TRBD1. Germline CDR1 MNHEY, CDR2 SVGAGI. The CDR3 contains 14 residues. Losses at the gene ends were 6 bases for V and 2 bases for J; bases not matched to a gene: 6. CDR3 residues: CASRRTGRTYEQYF. DNA for the CDR3: TGTGCCAGCAGACGGACAGGGAGGACCTACGAGCAGTACTTC.

This clone was observed a handful of times. One junction end disagrees with the germline gene, perhaps due to a read error. CDR3 nucleotide sequence: TGTGCCAGCAGCTACGCGGGGGCCGCCGGAATCCACTTC. Protein product: CASSYAGAAGIHF. The rearrangement links TRBV6-1 to TRBJ1-2; maybe TRBD1 (6 bases). Germline assignment: CDR1 MNHNS and CDR2 SASEGT. This CDR3 spans 13 amino acids.

The chain links TRBV5-1 to TRBJ1-1; D is ambiguous. This CDR3 comprises 13 residues. Germline CDR1 is SGHRS and CDR2 is YFSETQ. Deletions cut 4 bases from V and 2 bases from J, with 9 bases between. Written as DNA, the CDR3 is TGCGCCAGCAGCGTGGGGATTAACACTGAAGCTTTCTTT. It specifies CASSVGINTEAFF.